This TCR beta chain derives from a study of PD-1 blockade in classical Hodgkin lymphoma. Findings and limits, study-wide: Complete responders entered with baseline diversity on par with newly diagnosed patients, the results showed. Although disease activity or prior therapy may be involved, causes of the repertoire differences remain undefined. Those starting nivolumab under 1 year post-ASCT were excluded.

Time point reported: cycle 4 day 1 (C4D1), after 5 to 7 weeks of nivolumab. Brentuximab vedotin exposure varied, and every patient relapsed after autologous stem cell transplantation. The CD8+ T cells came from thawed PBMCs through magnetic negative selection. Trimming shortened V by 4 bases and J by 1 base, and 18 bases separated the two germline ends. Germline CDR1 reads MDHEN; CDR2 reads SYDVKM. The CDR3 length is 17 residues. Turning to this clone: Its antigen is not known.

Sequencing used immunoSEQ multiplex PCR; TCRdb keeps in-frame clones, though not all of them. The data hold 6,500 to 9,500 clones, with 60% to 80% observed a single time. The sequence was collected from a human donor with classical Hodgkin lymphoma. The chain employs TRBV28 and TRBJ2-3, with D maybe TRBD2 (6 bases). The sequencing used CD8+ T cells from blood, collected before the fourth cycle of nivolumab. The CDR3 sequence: CASSSIFGSNGTDTQYF. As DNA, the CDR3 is TGTGCCAGCAGTTCGATCTTCGGGAGTAACGGCACAGATACGCAGTATTTT.